This TCR beta chain derives from a study of CD8 T cells in ankylosing spondylitis. Overall study results and limits: A motif of 8 or 9 highly homologous TCR beta variants was seen as apparently characteristic of ankylosing spondylitis blood. There was reportedly significant enrichment of clones that were disease-linked in matched ankylosing spondylitis synovial fluid. In the blood and synovial fluid of reactive arthritis, some motif variants had been previously reported.

The CDR3 spans 17 residues. Germline V gene sequence: CDR1 MGHDK, CDR2 SYGVNS. The germline V and J ends were trimmed by 1 base and 4 bases, with 14 bases remaining between them. The table lists this clonotype with a few counts. What it recognizes is unknown. Quantitative 5'-RACE with molecular barcodes was used to make the TCR beta libraries. MiXCR, applied by TCRdb to the 5' RACE reads, yields one record per CDR3 protein. The data show tens of thousands of distinct CDR3 sequences, roughly 10% seen once. This chain uses TRBV25-1 with TRBJ2-6, with D uncertain. The clonotype originates from a male donor with ankylosing spondylitis. Sequencing was performed on blood, either unsorted or a sorted T cell fraction (not recorded which). CDR3 region: CASSEFPETSGANVLTF. CDR3 in DNA: TGTGCCAGCAGTGAATTCCCCGAGACGTCGGGGGCCAACGTCCTGACTTTC. Supplemented by reference TRBV25-1 and TRBJ2-6, the full variable domain reads EADIYQTPRYLVIGTGKKITLECSQTMGHDKMYWYQQDPGMELHLIHYSYGVNSTEKGDLSSESTVSRIRTEHFPLTLESARPSHTSQYLCASSEFPETSGANVLTFGAGSRLTVL.